These T cell receptor beta chains were read from a single sample in a study of T cells after yellow fever vaccination. Via MiXCR, TCRdb re-called the 5' RACE reads, giving one row per CDR3 protein. This table has 450,000 to 600,000 distinct CDR3 sequences, 17% appearing once. Sequenced here: PBMCs, sampled about 5 days after the first yellow fever vaccination. The receptors derive from a man younger than 30 who received the YFV17D yellow fever vaccine. Both conserved end residues are part of each CDR3. The D gene is left open where the match is weak. Clone size is shown for a subset of rows, as once, few, many or a class of expanded clone.

V gene,clone size,J gene,D gene,CDR3 DNA,CDR3 protein
TRBV12-3/TRBV12-4,few,TRBJ2-7,TRBD2,TGTGCCAGCAGTTTAACGGGGGGGCTGAACTACGAGCAGTACTTC,CASSLTGGLNYEQYF
TRBV10-3,few,TRBJ2-3,NA,TGTGCCATCTCGTTGGGTGGCCCAAGCACAGATACGCAGTATTTT,CAISLGGPSTDTQYF
TRBV19,NA,TRBJ1-2,NA,TGTGCCAGTAGTATAGTGGCCAGATCATATGGCTACACCTTC,CASSIVARSYGYTF
TRBV7-9,NA,TRBJ2-1,NA,TGTGCCAGCAGCTTTGTCACGATCTACAATGAGCAGTTCTTC,CASSFVTIYNEQFF
TRBV6-5,few,TRBJ1-1,NA,TGTGCCAGCGGACCGGGATCTGAAGCTTTCTTT,CASGPGSEAFF
TRBV12-3/TRBV12-4,few,TRBJ2-5,NA,TGTGCCAGCAGCAAATACCGGCCAGGGGGGGAGACCCAGTACTTC,CASSKYRPGGETQYF
TRBV5-1,NA,TRBJ2-3,TRBD2,TGCGCCAGCAGCCGGACTAGCGGGGGATTAACCCAAAGGGCAGATACGCAGTATTTT,CASSRTSGGLTQRADTQYF
TRBV18,NA,TRBJ2-3,NA,TGTGCCAGCTCACGGGGCAGGGTCACAGATACGCAGTATTTT,CASSRGRVTDTQYF
TRBV12-3/TRBV12-4,few,TRBJ2-3,NA,TGTGCCAGCAGTTTAGCGCTGGACTACACAGATACGCAGTATTTT,CASSLALDYTDTQYF
TRBV7-2,NA,TRBJ1-3,NA,TGTGCCAGCAGAGGCGGGGGGGCTGGAAACACCATATATTTT,CASRGGGAGNTIYF
TRBV5-1,NA,TRBJ2-7,NA,TGCGCCAGCAGTCCGGACAAATCCTACGAGCAGTACTTC,CASSPDKSYEQYF
TRBV5-1,many,TRBJ2-3,TRBD2,TGCGCCAGCAGCTTGGTCCCGAGCGGGGGCCTCACAGATACGCAGTATTTT,CASSLVPSGGLTDTQYF
TRBV5-1,NA,TRBJ2-7,TRBD2,TGCGCCAGCAGCTTGACCGGGGGGGATGTGTCATACGAGCAGTACTTC,CASSLTGGDVSYEQYF
TRBV5-5,few,TRBJ2-5,NA,TGTGCCAGCGTGTTCCAAGAGACCCAGTACTTC,CASVFQETQYF
TRBV24-1,few,TRBJ2-3,TRBD2,TGTGCCACCAGTGATTTTGTTGCGGGGGGATTGGATACGCAGTATTTT,CATSDFVAGGLDTQYF
TRBV6-6,few,TRBJ2-4,NA,TGTGCCAGCAGCGAGGCCACGGGTCAGTACTTC,CASSEATGQYF
TRBV7-8,few,TRBJ1-6,NA,TGTGCCAGCAGCTTGTGGACAGTTAATTCACCCCTCCACTTT,CASSLWTVNSPLHF
TRBV7-2,NA,TRBJ2-3,NA,TGTGCCAGCAGCTCTTTCACAGATACGCAGTATTTT,CASSSFTDTQYF
TRBV7-3,few,TRBJ1-1,TRBD1,TGTGCCAGCAGCCCGAGACAGGGCGGAGACACTGAAGCTTTCTTT,CASSPRQGGDTEAFF
TRBV27,NA,TRBJ1-5,TRBD1,TGTGCCAGCAGTTTAGACAGGGCCAATCAGCCCCAGCATTTT,CASSLDRANQPQHF
TRBV4-3,few,TRBJ1-2,NA,TGCGCCAGCAGCCAAGAAGCCGGACCCGCAGGCTACACCTTC,CASSQEAGPAGYTF
TRBV5-1,few,TRBJ2-5,NA,TGCGCCAGCAGCTTTACAGCCGAAGAGACCCAGTACTTC,CASSFTAEETQYF
TRBV5-1,few,TRBJ2-3,TRBD2,TGCGCCAGCAGCTCCCTAGCGGGGGAGGATACGCAGTATTTT,CASSSLAGEDTQYF
TRBV4-2,few,TRBJ2-1,TRBD2,TGTGCCAGCAGCCAAGATAGCCCGGGACTAGGCCCCTACAATGAGCAGTTCTTC,CASSQDSPGLGPYNEQFF
TRBV6-1,few,TRBJ2-2,NA,TGTGCCAGCCTCGTTCCTTCCTCCACCGGGGAGCTGTTTTTT,CASLVPSSTGELFF
TRBV7-2,NA,TRBJ1-2,NA,TGTGCCAGCAGCTACGACAGTAACTATGGCAACACCTTC,CASSYDSNYGNTF
TRBV19,NA,TRBJ1-4,NA,TGTGCCAGTAGTACCTCGAGACGGACAACTAATGAAAAACTGTTTTTT,CASSTSRRTTNEKLFF
TRBV7-9,NA,TRBJ1-1,NA,TGTGCCAGTAAAGACGGTGAAGCTTTCTTT,CASKDGEAFF
TRBV13,few,TRBJ2-5,TRBD2,TGTGCCAGCAGCTATTACGGGGGGGGACAAGAGACCCAGTACTTC,CASSYYGGGQETQYF
TRBV5-6,many,TRBJ2-4,TRBD2,TGTGCCAGCAGCTTGAGGAGCGGGGGCCTCAAGGACATTCAGTACTTC,CASSLRSGGLKDIQYF
TRBV30,few,TRBJ2-3,TRBD2,TGTGCCTGGAGTTCTAAGCGGGGGCCCCTCACAGATACGCAGTATTTT,CAWSSKRGPLTDTQYF
TRBV20-1,few,TRBJ2-5,NA,TGCAGTGTTCGAAAACAGGGATGGAAAGAGACCCAGTACTTC,CSVRKQGWKETQYF
TRBV6-2/TRBV6-3,NA,TRBJ2-5,NA,TGTGCCAGCAGTCGCCGAGGGAAGGAGACCCAGTACTTC,CASSRRGKETQYF
TRBV5-1,NA,TRBJ2-2,NA,TGCGCCAGCAGCTTGTGGGGTATCAACACCGGGGAGCTGTTTTTT,CASSLWGINTGELFF
TRBV9,once,TRBJ2-1,TRBD2,TGTGCCAGCAGCGTAGACAGCGGGGGTTACAATGAGCAGTTCTTC,CASSVDSGGYNEQFF
TRBV4-3,NA,TRBJ2-3,TRBD2,TGCGCCAGCAGCCAACACCTAGCGGGGGCCTACACAGATACGCAGTATTTT,CASSQHLAGAYTDTQYF
TRBV2,few,TRBJ2-5,NA,TGTGCCAGCAAGTCTACTGCGCAACAGTCCCCATGGACCCAGTACTTC,CASKSTAQQSPWTQYF
TRBV7-3,few,TRBJ2-1,NA,TGTGCCAGCAGGGGCCCACCGGGGAATGAGCAGTTCTTC,CASRGPPGNEQFF
TRBV24-1,NA,TRBJ2-1,TRBD2,TGTGCCACCAGTGATTCCGTAGCGGGGGGGCGAGATGAGCAGTTCTTC,CATSDSVAGGRDEQFF
TRBV5-1,few,TRBJ2-3,TRBD2,TGCGCCAGCAGCGGCGCGGGGGGGCCGGGGACAGATACGCAGTATTTT,CASSGAGGPGTDTQYF
TRBV5-1,few,TRBJ2-4,NA,TGCGCCAGCAGCCTGGTCGCGGGTCCCGAAAACATTCAGTACTTC,CASSLVAGPENIQYF
TRBV10-3,NA,TRBJ2-1,NA,TGTGCCATCAGTGAGTCAAAAGGAGTGTGGGGCAGGAGCTCCTACAATGAGCAGTTCTTC,CAISESKGVWGRSSYNEQFF
TRBV29-1,few,TRBJ2-3,TRBD2,TGCAGCGGGGACGGGGGGGCCGCAGATACGCAGTATTTT,CSGDGGAADTQYF
TRBV4-2,NA,TRBJ2-2,TRBD2,TGTGCCAGCAGCCAAGAGGCGGGGGGGTCCACCGGGGAGCTGTTTTTT,CASSQEAGGSTGELFF
TRBV7-2,few,TRBJ2-2,NA,TGTGCCAGCAGCTTAGGGGCCCCGGGGGCCGGGGAGCTGTTTTTT,CASSLGAPGAGELFF
TRBV6-5,few,TRBJ2-1,TRBD2,TGTGCCAGCAGTTACCTCACTAGCGGGGCCTACAATGAGCAGTTCTTC,CASSYLTSGAYNEQFF
TRBV2,few,TRBJ2-3,NA,TGTGCCAGCAGTGAAGGTCGGCGCACAGATACGCAGTATTTT,CASSEGRRTDTQYF
TRBV9,few,TRBJ1-2,NA,TGTGCCAGCAGCGCGTTTTCACCCGGGACAAACTATGGCTACACCTTC,CASSAFSPGTNYGYTF